This TCR beta chain emerged from a study of CD8 T cells in Susac syndrome. Overall study findings and caveats: By the study's own acknowledgment, its TCR sequencing and HLA analysis included relatively few individuals.

This clonotype was counted once. Its antigen is undetermined. It was negative isolation that provided the CD8+ and CD4+ T cells, whereas TEMRA cells were enriched by FACS. This CDR3 is built from 12 residues. Trimming cost V 8 bases and J 10 bases; bases outside gene matches: 2. Germline values: CDR1 SEHNR, CDR2 FQNEAQ (reference sequence). RNA, at about 0.45 to 1 ug, was reverse transcribed with random hexamers. TCRdb reprocessed the immunoSEQ multiplex PCR reads via MiXCR and lists one record per CDR3 protein. The sample lists about 200,000 distinct CDR3 sequences, 92% occurring once. The clonotype originates from a human donor with multiple sclerosis. The V call is TRBV7-9, the J call TRBJ1-6, with 10 bases matching TRBD1. The sample was CD8+ T cells from PBMCs. Here the CDR3 reads CASGDRGSPLHF. DNA of the CDR3: TGTGCCAGCGGGGACAGGGGCTCACCCCTCCACTTT.